A single sample gave rise to the 10 T cell receptor beta chains below, sequenced in a study of blood T cell repertoires in COVID-19. Method: immunoSEQ multiplex PCR; TCRdb's copy keeps in-frame clones and lacks some. The sample lists over 50,000 clones, approximately 86% seen once, with roughly 15% in the top ten. The sample was peripheral blood. The source is a human donor in a cohort sampled during active COVID-19.

The V gene is TRBV7-9, the J gene TRBJ2-1, with 7 bases lining up with TRBD2. The CDR3 has 19 residues. The trim removed 1 base at V and 0 bases at J, leaving 12 bases unmatched. Germline V gives CDR1 SEHNR, CDR2 FQNEAQ (reference sequence). The CDR3 region is CASSLVVLADDHSYNEQFF. The CDR3 DNA sequence: TGTGCCAGCAGCTTAGTTGTCCTAGCGGATGACCACTCCTACAATGAGCAGTTCTTC.

The chain uses TRBV7-2 and TRBJ1-1; a weak D match, TRBD1 (5 bases). The germline V and J ends were trimmed by 1 base and 7 bases, with 10 bases remaining between them. Germline V CDR1 and CDR2: SGHTA, FQGNSA. The CDR3 has 13 residues. CDR3 sequence (DNA): TGTGCCAGCAGCTTAGTCGGGGGAGTTGAAGCTTTCTTT. Translated: CASSLVGGVEAFF.

The chain is built from TRBV28 and TRBJ2-7, with D perhaps TRBD1 (6 bases). The ends were cut back, 10 bases at V and 9 bases at J, with 19 bases in the middle. The CDR3 has 12 amino acids. Germline loops: CDR1 MDHEN, CDR2 SYDVKM. CDR3 DNA: TGTGCCATCAGGGGCCAGGCTAGCACGCAGTACTTC. Translating it yields CAIRGQASTQYF.

The rearrangement uses TRBV7-8 and TRBJ2-5; D is uncertain. The CDR3 spans 11 residues. V lost 5 bases and J lost 4, with 5 bases in between. CDR1 is SGHVS, CDR2 FQNEAQ, per germline. CDR3 sequence reads: CASSPGETQYF. The DNA of the CDR3 is TGTGCCAGCAGCCCCGGAGAGACCCAGTACTTC.

The chain couples TRBV5-6 to TRBJ2-5; TRBD2 matches 7 bases. The germline V gene encodes CDR1 SGHDT and CDR2 YYEEEE. J was trimmed by 5 bases and V by 4 bases; bases with no gene match: 11. This CDR3 comprises 15 residues. This chain's CDR3 is CASSLRTGGLETQYF. For the CDR3, the DNA is TGTGCCAGCAGCCTTCGGACCGGGGGGTTGGAGACCCAGTACTTC. Together with reference TRBV5-6 and TRBJ2-5, the CDR3 gives the full variable domain: DAGVTQSPTHLIKTRGQQVTLRCSPKSGHDTVSWYQQALGQGPQFIFQYYEEEERQRGNFPDRFSGHQFPNYSSELNVNALLLGDSALYLCASSLRTGGLETQYFGPGTRLLVL.

The chain employs TRBV19 and TRBJ2-1; D unresolved. CDR3 length: 13 amino acids. The ends were cut back, 5 bases at V and 4 bases at J, with 9 bases in the middle. From germline, CDR1 is LNHDA and CDR2 SQIVND (reference sequence). CDR3 amino acids: CASSPTAYNEQFF. DNA for the CDR3: TGTGCCAGTAGTCCAACAGCTTACAATGAGCAGTTCTTC.

The chain couples TRBV7-9 to TRBJ1-2, with D possibly matching TRBD1 (6 bases). Germline V CDR1 and CDR2: SEHNR, FQNEAQ (reference sequence). CDR3 size: 13 residues. With 3 bases removed from V and 9 bases from J, the gap between germline ends came to 14 bases. The CDR3 bases are TGTGCCAGCAGCTTGACAGGCGTAGAACGCTACACCTTC. As protein: CASSLTGVERYTF.

The gene calls are TRBV7-2 and TRBJ2-5; 7 bases fit TRBD2. The CDR3 is 14 amino acids. Unmatched junction bases numbered 1, after V lost 1 base and J lost 2 bases. CDR1 SGHTA and CDR2 FQGNSA come from the germline V gene. The CDR3 region is CASSLGRGQETQYF. CDR3 coding DNA: TGTGCCAGCAGCTTAGGGCGGGGGCAAGAGACCCAGTACTTC.

The V call is TRBV7-9, the J call TRBJ2-1, with 7 bases lining up with TRBD2. CDR1 and CDR2 (germline): SEHNR, FQNEAQ (reference sequence). V was pared by 1 base and J by 6 bases, with 9 bases of the junction left unmatched. The CDR3 runs to 16 residues. The DNA of the CDR3 is TGTGCCAGCAGCTTAGGGGGAGGGAGCAAGAGCAATGAGCAGTTCTTC. This sequence encodes CASSLGGGSKSNEQFF. Using reference TRBV7-9 and TRBJ2-1 for the parts outside the CDR3, the full variable domain is DTGVSQNPRHKITKRGQNVTFRCDPISEHNRLYWYRQTLGQGPEFLTYFQNEAQLEKSRLLSDRFSAERPKGSFSTLEIQRTEQGDSAMYLCASSLGGGSKSNEQFFGPGTRLTVL.

V gene TRBV27 combines with J gene TRBJ2-1; D is possibly TRBD1 (5 bases). The CDR3 covers 16 residues. Germline values: CDR1 MNHEY, CDR2 SMNVEV (reference sequence). The V end lost 3 bases, the J end lost 0 bases, and 12 bases lay between the germline ends. Written as DNA, the CDR3 is TGTGCCAGCAGTTTCCAGACAGTTTACTCCTACAATGAGCAGTTCTTC. It codes for CASSFQTVYSYNEQFF.